These 18 T cell receptor beta chains were sequenced from one sample in a study of T cell responses to AZD1222 COVID-19 vaccine. Sequenced by immunoSEQ multiplex PCR; TCRdb stores in-frame clones only, minus some. The data contain roughly 80,000 clones, under 95% of them singletons. The starting material was peripheral blood, obtained on day 0 of MenACWY control vaccination. These receptors originate from an adult in good health.

This clone appeared a few times. The chain links TRBV19 to TRBJ2-7; D might be TRBD2 (5 bases). Germline assignment: CDR1 LNHDA and CDR2 SQIVND (reference sequence). The V end lost 8 bases, the J end lost 0 bases, and 14 bases lay between the germline ends. The CDR3 extends over 14 amino acids. The CDR3 DNA is TGTGCCAGTGCGAGGGAGAAGGGCTCCTACGAGCAGTACTTC. The encoded protein is CASAREKGSYEQYF.

This sequence joins TRBV24-1 and TRBJ2-1, with 10 nucleotides matching TRBD2. The CDR3 runs to 17 residues. Germline values: CDR1 KGHDR, CDR2 SFDVKD. V trimming: 3 bases; J trimming: 0 bases; junction bases outside the gene matches: 4. For the CDR3, the DNA is TGTGCCACCAGTGATCGAGCGGGGGGGAACTCCTACAATGAGCAGTTCTTC. Its translation: CATSDRAGGNSYNEQFF.

The genes are TRBV13 and TRBJ2-1, with D uncertain. Per the germline V gene, CDR1 is PRHDT and CDR2 is FYEKMQ (reference sequence). The CDR3 sequence is 17 residues long. Deletions cut 5 bases from V and 7 bases from J, with 24 bases between. This CDR3 is CASSGSGSSSLRNEQFF. The CDR3 DNA follows: TGTGCCAGCAGCGGATCGGGCTCCTCATCCCTTAGGAATGAGCAGTTCTTC. Using reference TRBV13 and TRBJ2-1 for the parts outside the CDR3, the full variable domain is AAGVIQSPRHLIKEKRETATLKCYPIPRHDTVYWYQQGPGQDPQFLISFYEKMQSDKGSIPDRFSAQQFSDYHSELNMSSLELGDSALYFCASSGSGSSSLRNEQFFGPGTRLTVL.

This chain connects TRBV6-2 or TRBV6-3 to TRBJ1-1; 7 nucleotides match TRBD1. Germline CDR1 reads MNHEY; CDR2 reads SVGEGT. There are 11 residues in the CDR3. J was trimmed by 11 bases and V by 6 bases; bases with no gene match: 6. The CDR3 DNA follows: TGTGCCAGCAGCCAGACAGGGAATGCTTTCTTT. Its translation: CASSQTGNAFF.

This chain uses TRBV3-1 (or the pseudogene TRBV3-2) with TRBJ1-4; D gene unclear. The CDR3 loop spans 12 amino acids. Germline assignment: CDR1 LGHDT and CDR2 YNNKEL (reference sequence). V was cut by 1 base and J by 10 bases, with 7 bases left in between. CDR3 residues: CASSQASGKLFF. The CDR3 region has the DNA TGTGCCAGCAGCCAAGCGAGCGGAAAACTGTTTTTT.

In nucleotides, the CDR3 is TGTGCCAGCAGCTTGATGGTGGGGGGTAATGAAAAACTGTTTTTT. Translation: CASSLMVGGNEKLFF. The chain links TRBV7-6 to TRBJ1-4; tentatively, D is TRBD1 (5 bases). Germline values: CDR1 SGHVS, CDR2 FNYEAQ. CDR3 length: 15 residues. Trimming left V 3 bases short and J 4 bases short, with 12 bases between.

This chain uses TRBV28 with TRBJ1-5; D gene unclear. V lost 3 bases to trimming and J lost 4 bases, with 7 bases between them. The CDR3 is made up of 13 amino acids. The germline CDR1 and CDR2 sequences are MDHEN and SYDVKM. CDR3 in amino acids: CASSFTVNQPQHF. Here the CDR3 DNA reads TGTGCCAGCAGTTTTACAGTTAATCAGCCCCAGCATTTT.

This clone has only one observation. The chain couples TRBV4-1 to TRBJ1-4; unclear D gene. This CDR3 is 14 amino acids long. Deletions cut 1 base from V and 3 bases from J, with 6 bases between. Germline V gene data show CDR1 as MGHRA and CDR2 as YSYEKL. The CDR3 is CASSQGQSNEKLFF. The CDR3 DNA sequence: TGCGCCAGCAGCCAAGGCCAGTCTAATGAAAAACTGTTTTTT.

The rearrangement links TRBV7-2 to TRBJ1-6; D perhaps matches TRBD1 (5 bases). Germline-derived CDR1 and CDR2 are SGHTA and FQGNSA. The ends were cut back, 6 bases at V and 8 bases at J, with 14 bases in the middle. The CDR3 sequence is 14 residues long. The CDR3, as DNA: TGTGCCAGCAGTCAGGGATTCGTGTATTCACCCCTCCACTTT. It encodes CASSQGFVYSPLHF.

The V gene is TRBV19, the J gene TRBJ1-4, with unresolved D. With 4 bases removed from V and 7 bases from J, the gap between germline ends came to 13 bases. CDR1 and CDR2 from the germline V gene are LNHDA and SQIVND (reference sequence). This CDR3 is built from 14 residues. Here the CDR3 reads CASSTKGYGEKLFF. In DNA form, the CDR3 reads TGTGCCAGTAGTACGAAGGGATACGGTGAAAAACTGTTTTTT. Combining the CDR3 with reference TRBV19 and TRBJ1-4 gives the whole variable domain DGGITQSPKYLFRKEGQNVTLSCEQNLNHDAMYWYRQDPGQGLRLIYYSQIVNDFQKGDIAEGYSVSREKKESFPLTVTSAQKNPTAFYLCASSTKGYGEKLFFGSGTQLSVL.

The chain links TRBV6-1 to TRBJ2-1, with 15 bases aligning to TRBD2. Germline V gene data show CDR1 as MNHNS and CDR2 as SASEGT. The CDR3 loop spans 16 amino acids. Trimming cost V 4 bases and J 4 bases; bases outside gene matches: 2. CDR3 region: CASSGGLAGGYNEQFF. The CDR3 DNA is TGTGCCAGCAGTGGGGGACTAGCGGGAGGTTACAATGAGCAGTTCTTC.

The V and J genes are TRBV14 and TRBJ2-1, with D possibly being TRBD1 or TRBD2 (5 bases each). The CDR3 loop spans 14 amino acids. Germline V gene data show CDR1 as SGHDN and CDR2 as FVKESK. V was cut by 0 bases and J by 9 bases, with 12 bases left in between. This CDR3 reads CASSQEIAGTEQFF. The CDR3 bases are TGTGCCAGCAGCCAAGAAATTGCAGGGACTGAGCAGTTCTTC.

Note on this clone: Other DNA variants within this sample encode the same CDR3. The V gene is TRBV30, the J gene TRBJ1-3; D gene ambiguous. This CDR3 has 11 residues. CDR1 and CDR2 (germline): GTSNPN, SVGIG (reference sequence). Trimming took off 3 bases at V and 2 bases at J, with 2 bases between the two ends. CDR3 nucleotide sequence: TGTGCCTGGAGCCCTGGAAACACCATATATTTT. It specifies CAWSPGNTIYF.

V usage is TRBV28 and J usage is TRBJ1-1, with TRBD1 matching over 9 bases. Losses at the gene ends were 1 base for V and 6 bases for J; bases not matched to a gene: 6. Germline CDR1 is MDHEN and CDR2 is SYDVKM. The CDR3 spans 15 residues. CDR3 in amino acids: CASSLSGTGLAEAFF. DNA of the CDR3: TGTGCCAGCAGTTTATCCGGGACAGGGCTTGCTGAAGCTTTCTTT. The full variable domain, with the rest looked up from reference TRBV28 and TRBJ1-1, is DVKVTQSSRYLVKRTGEKVFLECVQDMDHENMFWYRQDPGLGLRLIYFSYDVKMKEKGDIPEGYSVSREKKERFSLILESASTNQTSMYLCASSLSGTGLAEAFFGQGTRLTVV.

V is TRBV4-3 and J is TRBJ1-3, with D uncertain. Trimming left V 4 bases short and J 0 bases short, with 22 bases between. The CDR3 spans 19 residues. CDR1 is LGHNA, CDR2 YSLEER, per germline. The CDR3, as DNA: TGCGCCAGCAGCCCGCGAGGGCACGAACAGCCAACCTCTGGAAACACCATATATTTT. Protein sequence: CASSPRGHEQPTSGNTIYF.

This sequence joins TRBV9 and TRBJ1-2, with 7 bases lining up with TRBD1. The CDR3 extends over 14 amino acids. After removal of 2 bases from V and 2 bases from J, the junction contained 3 bases not matched to a gene. The germline CDR1 and CDR2 sequences are SGDLS and YYNGEE. CDR3 region: CASSVGTANYGYTF. Here the CDR3 DNA reads TGTGCCAGCAGCGTGGGGACAGCGAACTATGGCTACACCTTC.

This sequence joins TRBV30 and TRBJ1-1; the match to TRBD1 covers 8 bases. Germline CDR1 reads GTSNPN; CDR2 reads SVGIG (reference sequence). Trimming cost V 2 bases and J 6 bases; bases outside gene matches: 5. This CDR3 has 13 amino acids. In DNA form, the CDR3 reads TGTGCCTGGAGTAGGCAGGGGGCGTCTGAAGCTTTCTTT. Protein product: CAWSRQGASEAFF.

CDR3 nucleotide sequence: TGCAGCGTTGAAGATCAGGGGCTAGCGGGCCTCAATGAGCAGTTCTTC. Protein sequence: CSVEDQGLAGLNEQFF. The J gene is TRBJ2-1, the V gene TRBV29-1; 8 bases line up with TRBD2. The CDR3 is 16 amino acids. CDR1 is SQVTM and CDR2 is ANQGSEA in the germline V gene. Trimming removed 0 bases from V and 6 bases from J; junction bases left unmatched: 10.